The 15 T cell receptor beta chains below come from one sample, sequenced in a study of regulatory T cells in long-lasting Graves disease. CDR3 regions were amplified by Arm-PCR using iRepertoire HTBI primers to build TCR beta libraries. TCRdb called the multiplex PCR reads again in MiXCR, with one record for every CDR3 protein. The repertoire includes about 660,000 distinct CDR3 sequences, approximately 31% of them detected once, and 42% sits in the top ten. The time point was: persistent/refractory GD, antithyroid drugs over 5 years with positive TRAb. Construction of the TCR library relied on RNA isolated from PBMCs. The source was peripheral blood mononuclear cells (PBMCs), collected when the disease was refractory, from a patient treated with antithyroid drugs. These receptors were taken from a female donor with Graves disease.

There are a few counts of this clonotype. The chain combines TRBV6-1 with TRBJ1-2, with a tentative D call TRBD1 (6 bases). V dropped 10 bases and J dropped 2 bases, with 23 bases sitting between them. Germline assignment: CDR1 MNHNS and CDR2 SASEGT. This CDR3 contains 16 residues. CDR3: CATNDAVTGLNYGYTF. The CDR3 DNA sequence: TGTGCCACCAACGACGCGGTGACAGGTTTAAACTATGGCTACACCTTC.

This clonotype was observed a single time. This chain links TRBV20-1 with TRBJ1-5; 9 bases align to TRBD1. The CDR3 is 14 amino acids. J gave up 4 bases and V 0 bases, and 1 base lay outside the gene matches. Germline V gene sequence: CDR1 DFQATT, CDR2 SNEGSKA (reference sequence). The chain's CDR3 is CSAREGTGNQPQHF. DNA for the CDR3: TGCAGTGCTAGAGAAGGGACAGGGAATCAGCCCCAGCATTTT.

This clonotype was seen at least ten times. The chain employs TRBV25-1 and TRBJ1-1, with 7 bases lining up with TRBD1. In germline, CDR1 is MGHDK, CDR2 SYGVNS. V lost 2 bases and J lost 5; bases outside the gene matches: 8. The CDR3 loop spans 15 amino acids. This CDR3 is CASSEGRQGGTEAFF. The DNA for the CDR3 is TGTGCCAGCAGTGAAGGCCGACAGGGAGGAACTGAAGCTTTCTTT.

V is TRBV6-1 and J is TRBJ2-5; D is unresolved. V lost 2 bases and J 5 bases, leaving 21 bases between the germline ends. CDR3 length: 17 amino acids. Per germline, CDR1 MNHNS and CDR2 SASEGT. CDR3 DNA sequence: TGTGCCAGCAGTGAAAGTACGTCGAACCCCGCCCGGGAGACCCAGTACTTC. Amino acids: CASSESTSNPARETQYF.

The V gene is TRBV6-1, the J gene TRBJ2-2; 16 bases line up with TRBD2. Per the germline V gene, CDR1 is MNHNS and CDR2 is SASEGT. CDR3 length: 18 residues. V shed 6 bases and J 4 bases; nucleotides not matched to a gene: 8. CDR3 in amino acids: CASRRGLAGGLGTGELFF. Written as DNA, the CDR3 is TGTGCCAGCAGACGGGGACTAGCGGGAGGGCTAGGCACCGGGGAGCTGTTTTTT.

V usage is TRBV13 and J usage is TRBJ1-1; D not certain. CDR1 and CDR2 from the germline V gene are PRHDT and FYEKMQ (reference sequence). V gave up 5 bases and J gave up 10 bases, with 8 bases separating them. This CDR3 contains 10 residues. The DNA of the CDR3 is TGTGCCAGCAGCGGGAGAGGAGCTTTCTTT. Protein sequence: CASSGRGAFF.

This clonotype came up a few times. V usage is TRBV12-3 or TRBV12-4 and J usage is TRBJ1-5; 8 positions agree with TRBD1. With 5 bases clipped from V and 3 bases from J, the junction kept 6 bases outside the gene matches. The CDR3 has 15 residues. The CDR3 nucleotides read TGTGCCAGCAGTAGGAGGACAGGGACCAATCAGCCCCAGCATTTT. Translated, it gives CASSRRTGTNQPQHF.

The chain combines TRBV12-3 or TRBV12-4 with TRBJ2-5; 10 bases fit TRBD1. The junction had 3 bases not matched to a gene; V was cut back by 5 bases and J by 0 bases. The CDR3 sequence is 15 residues long. The CDR3 nucleotides are TGTGCCAGCAGTGAGGACAGGGGGTACCAAGAGACCCAGTACTTC. Its protein is CASSEDRGYQETQYF.

In this sample, this clonotype turned up many times. The chain carries TRBV20-1 and TRBJ1-6, with a possible D match to TRBD1 (6 bases). V lost 6 bases to trimming and J lost 7 bases, with 16 bases between them. Germline V gene lookup returns CDR1 DFQATT and CDR2 SNEGSKA (reference sequence). This CDR3 contains 14 residues. The CDR3 protein is CSARWTEGNSPLHF. CDR3 nucleotide sequence: TGCAGTGCCAGATGGACAGAGGGAAATTCACCCCTCCACTTT.

This chain joins TRBV20-1 and TRBJ2-1, with TRBD2 matching 12 bases. This CDR3 is built from 18 residues. CDR1 and CDR2 (germline): DFQATT, SNEGSKA (reference sequence). V was pared by 5 bases and J by 6 bases, with 17 bases of the junction left unmatched. Written as DNA, the CDR3 is TGCAGTGCTCGGGGACTAGCGGGCCAAGAACTTTCCCCCAATGAGCAGTTCTTC. This gives the protein CSARGLAGQELSPNEQFF.

V usage is TRBV5-5 and J usage is TRBJ1-1; D might be TRBD1 (5 bases). CDR3 length equals 15 residues. Germline lookup yields CDR1 SGHKS and CDR2 YYEKEE (reference sequence). V shed 0 bases and J shed 4 bases, with 13 bases lying between them. CDR3 sequence: CASSLGQTSPTEAFF. The CDR3 DNA reads TGTGCCAGCAGCTTGGGACAGACATCCCCCACTGAAGCTTTCTTT. The variable domain in full, with the rest retrieved from reference TRBV5-5 and TRBJ1-1, is DAGVTQSPTHLIKTRGQQVTLRCSPISGHKSVSWYQQVLGQGPQFIFQYYEKEERGRGNFPDRFSARQFPNYSSELNVNALLLGDSALYLCASSLGQTSPTEAFFGQGTRLTVV.

The chain is built from TRBV20-1 and TRBJ2-7; tentatively, D is TRBD2 (6 bases). Between the trimmed V and J ends, which lost 0 bases and 2 bases, there was a span of 23 bases. There are 18 residues in the CDR3. Germline V gene data show CDR1 as DFQATT and CDR2 as SNEGSKA (reference sequence). CDR3 residues: CSARDVRSSGAAPYEQYF. CDR3 DNA: TGCAGTGCTAGAGACGTTCGTAGTAGCGGAGCTGCCCCCTACGAGCAGTACTTC.

This clonotype has more than one count but fewer than ten. The rearrangement joins TRBV28 to TRBJ2-2; maybe TRBD1 (6 bases). This CDR3 has 13 residues. V was pared by 6 bases and J by 5 bases, with 10 bases between. Germline CDR1 and CDR2: MDHEN and SYDVKM. CDR3 sequence: CASRGGRTGELFF. The CDR3 DNA follows: TGTGCCAGCAGAGGGGGTCGGACCGGGGAGCTGTTTTTT.

With regard to this clonotype: This clone may be a read error of a much larger clone one base away. The CDR3 sequence: CASMWQSNQPQHF. The CDR3 DNA reads as TGTGCCAGCATGTGGCAGTCCAATCAGCCCCAGCATTTT. The chain has TRBV2 and TRBJ1-5, with D unresolved. This CDR3 comprises 13 residues. Germline lookup yields CDR1 SNHLY and CDR2 FYNNEI. Trimming cost V 7 bases and J 3 bases, with 10 bases left between them.

This sequence joins TRBV12-3 or TRBV12-4 and TRBJ1-1, with a possible D match to TRBD1 (5 bases). The CDR3 totals 16 residues. V lost 4 bases and J 4 bases, leaving 19 bases between the germline ends. CDR3 sequence reads: CASSSPAGFRGTEAFF. CDR3 nucleotide sequence: TGTGCCAGCAGTTCCCCGGCAGGGTTTCGGGGCACTGAAGCTTTCTTT.